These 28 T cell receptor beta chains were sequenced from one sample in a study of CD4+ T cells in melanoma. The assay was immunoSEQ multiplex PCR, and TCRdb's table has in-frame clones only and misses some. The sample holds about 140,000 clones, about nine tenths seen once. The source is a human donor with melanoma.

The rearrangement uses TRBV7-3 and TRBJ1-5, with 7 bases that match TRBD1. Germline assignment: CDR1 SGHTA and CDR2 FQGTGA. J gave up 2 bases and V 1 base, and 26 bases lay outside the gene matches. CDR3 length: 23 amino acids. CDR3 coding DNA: TGTGCCAGCAGCTTAAATTTCAGGGGGGTAACAAGCGACAGCCCCTTTGGCAATCAGCCCCAGCATTTT. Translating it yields CASSLNFRGVTSDSPFGNQPQHF.

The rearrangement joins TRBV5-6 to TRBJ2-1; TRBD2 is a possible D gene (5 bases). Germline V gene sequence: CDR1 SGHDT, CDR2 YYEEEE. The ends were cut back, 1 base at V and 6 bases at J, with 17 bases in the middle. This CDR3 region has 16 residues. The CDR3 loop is CASSLYEGNRRNEQFF. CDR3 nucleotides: TGTGCCAGCAGCTTGTACGAGGGTAACCGTCGCAATGAGCAGTTCTTC.

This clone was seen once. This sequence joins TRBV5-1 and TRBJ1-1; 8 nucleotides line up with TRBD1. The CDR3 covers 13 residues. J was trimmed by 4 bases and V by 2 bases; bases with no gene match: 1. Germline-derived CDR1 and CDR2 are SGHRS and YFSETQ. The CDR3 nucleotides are TGCGCCAGCAGCTTTACAGGGGGCACTGAAGCTTTCTTT. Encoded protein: CASSFTGGTEAFF.

In DNA, the CDR3 is TGTGCCAGCAGCCAACACAGGGGCTCCTATAATTCACCCCTCCACTTT. It is translated as CASSQHRGSYNSPLHF. This sequence joins TRBV4-2 and TRBJ1-6, with 7 bases matching TRBD1. The V gene end was trimmed by 2 bases and the J gene end by 0 bases; junction bases not matched to a gene: 1. Germline assignment: CDR1 LGHNA and CDR2 YNFKEQ. There are 16 residues in the CDR3.

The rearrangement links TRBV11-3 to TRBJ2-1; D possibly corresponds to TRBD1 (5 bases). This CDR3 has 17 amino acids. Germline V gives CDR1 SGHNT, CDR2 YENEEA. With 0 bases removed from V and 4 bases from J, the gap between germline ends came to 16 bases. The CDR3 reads CASSLECDRDRYNEQFF. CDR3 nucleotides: TGTGCCAGCAGCTTAGAGTGTGATCGTGACAGATACAATGAGCAGTTCTTC.

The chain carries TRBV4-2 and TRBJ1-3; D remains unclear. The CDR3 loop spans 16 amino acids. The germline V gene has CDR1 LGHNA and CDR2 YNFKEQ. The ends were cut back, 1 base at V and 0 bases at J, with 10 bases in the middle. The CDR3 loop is CASSQGADCSGNTIYF. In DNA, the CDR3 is TGTGCCAGCAGCCAAGGGGCAGATTGCTCTGGAAACACCATATATTTT.

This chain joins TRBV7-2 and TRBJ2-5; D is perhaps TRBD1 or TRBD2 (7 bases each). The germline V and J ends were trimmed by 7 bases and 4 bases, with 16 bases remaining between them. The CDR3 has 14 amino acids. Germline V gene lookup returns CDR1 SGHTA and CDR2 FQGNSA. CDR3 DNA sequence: TGTGCCAGCACCAGGGGGGGCTCGGGAGAGACCCAGTACTTC. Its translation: CASTRGGSGETQYF.

CDR3 DNA: TGTGCCAGCAGCCCCGCCGCCGACAGGACGCAGTATTTT. Residues: CASSPAADRTQYF. The chain recombines TRBV11-2 with TRBJ2-3; possibly TRBD1 for D (6 bases). CDR3 length: 13 amino acids. Germline-derived CDR1 and CDR2 are SGHAT and FQNNGV. Trimming took 5 bases from V and 9 from J, leaving 15 bases between them.

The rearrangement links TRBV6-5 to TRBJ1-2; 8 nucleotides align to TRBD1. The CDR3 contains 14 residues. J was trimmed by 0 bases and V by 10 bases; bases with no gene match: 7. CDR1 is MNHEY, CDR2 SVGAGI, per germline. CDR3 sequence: CATRTGGANYGYTF. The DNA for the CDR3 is TGTGCCACGCGAACAGGGGGAGCTAACTATGGCTACACCTTC.

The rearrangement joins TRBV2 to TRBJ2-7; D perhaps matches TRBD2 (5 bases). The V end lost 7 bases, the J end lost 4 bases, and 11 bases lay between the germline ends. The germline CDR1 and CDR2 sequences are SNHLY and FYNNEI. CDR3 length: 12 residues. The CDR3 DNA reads TGTGCCAGCATGCTAGCAAATTACGAGCAGTACTTC. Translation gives CASMLANYEQYF. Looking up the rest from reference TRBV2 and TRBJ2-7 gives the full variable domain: EPEVTQTPSHQVTQMGQEVILRCVPISNHLYFYWYRQILGQKVEFLVSFYNNEISEKSEIFDDQFSVERPDGSNFTLKIRSTKLEDSAMYFCASMLANYEQYFGPGTRLTVT.

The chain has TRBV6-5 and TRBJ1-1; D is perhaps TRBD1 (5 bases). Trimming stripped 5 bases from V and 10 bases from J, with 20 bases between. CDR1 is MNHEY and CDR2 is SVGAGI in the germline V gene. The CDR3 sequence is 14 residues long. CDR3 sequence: CASSRGREPPRAFF. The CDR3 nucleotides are TGTGCCAGCAGTCGGGGGAGGGAACCCCCCCGAGCTTTCTTT.

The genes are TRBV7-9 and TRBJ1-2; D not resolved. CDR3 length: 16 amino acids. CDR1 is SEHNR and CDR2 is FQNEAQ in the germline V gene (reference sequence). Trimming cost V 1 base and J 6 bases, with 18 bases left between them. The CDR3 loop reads CASSLEVAGTGNGYTF. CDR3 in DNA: TGTGCCAGCAGCTTAGAAGTCGCGGGTACTGGAAATGGCTACACCTTC.

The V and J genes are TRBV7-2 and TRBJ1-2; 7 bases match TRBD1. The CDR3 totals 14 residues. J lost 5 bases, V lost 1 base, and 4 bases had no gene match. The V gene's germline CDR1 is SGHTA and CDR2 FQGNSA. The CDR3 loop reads CASSLGQGGYGYTF. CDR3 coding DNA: TGTGCCAGCAGCTTAGGACAGGGCGGGTATGGCTACACCTTC.

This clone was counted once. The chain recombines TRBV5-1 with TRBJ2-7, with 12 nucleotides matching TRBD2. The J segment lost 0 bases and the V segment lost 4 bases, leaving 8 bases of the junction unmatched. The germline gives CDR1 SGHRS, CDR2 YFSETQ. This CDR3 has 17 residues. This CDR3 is CASSELAGGPNSYEQYF. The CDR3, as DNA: TGCGCCAGCAGCGAACTAGCGGGGGGCCCTAACTCCTACGAGCAGTACTTC.

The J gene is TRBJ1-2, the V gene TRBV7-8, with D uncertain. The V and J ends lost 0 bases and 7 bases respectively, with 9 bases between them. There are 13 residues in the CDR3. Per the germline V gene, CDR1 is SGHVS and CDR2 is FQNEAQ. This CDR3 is CASSLAGSLGYTF. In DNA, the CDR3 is TGTGCCAGCAGCTTAGCCGGGTCGCTTGGCTACACCTTC.

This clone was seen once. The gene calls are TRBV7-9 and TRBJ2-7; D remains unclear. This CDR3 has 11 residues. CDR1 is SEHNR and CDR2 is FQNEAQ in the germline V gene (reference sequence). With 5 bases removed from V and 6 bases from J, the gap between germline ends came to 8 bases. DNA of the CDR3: TGTGCCAGCAGCCGTAGCATCGAGCAGTACTTC. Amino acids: CASSRSIEQYF.

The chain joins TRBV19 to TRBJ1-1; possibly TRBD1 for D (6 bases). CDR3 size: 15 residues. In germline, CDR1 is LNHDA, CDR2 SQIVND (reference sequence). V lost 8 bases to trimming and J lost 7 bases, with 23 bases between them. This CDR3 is CASRESPDSGFEAFF. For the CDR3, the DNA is TGTGCCAGTCGGGAATCTCCGGACAGCGGATTTGAAGCTTTCTTT.

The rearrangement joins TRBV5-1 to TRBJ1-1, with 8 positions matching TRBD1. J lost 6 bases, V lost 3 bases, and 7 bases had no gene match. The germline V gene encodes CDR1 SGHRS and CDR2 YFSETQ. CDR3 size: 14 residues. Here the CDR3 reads CASSYIQGGAEAFF. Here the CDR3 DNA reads TGCGCCAGCAGCTACATACAGGGGGGCGCTGAAGCTTTCTTT.

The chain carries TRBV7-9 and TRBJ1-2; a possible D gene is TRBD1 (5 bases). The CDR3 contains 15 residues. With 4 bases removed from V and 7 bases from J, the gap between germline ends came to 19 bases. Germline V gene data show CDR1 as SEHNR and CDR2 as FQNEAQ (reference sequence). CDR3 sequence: CASSSPGQGFGGYTF. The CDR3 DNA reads TGTGCCAGCAGCTCTCCGGGGCAGGGTTTCGGTGGCTACACCTTC.

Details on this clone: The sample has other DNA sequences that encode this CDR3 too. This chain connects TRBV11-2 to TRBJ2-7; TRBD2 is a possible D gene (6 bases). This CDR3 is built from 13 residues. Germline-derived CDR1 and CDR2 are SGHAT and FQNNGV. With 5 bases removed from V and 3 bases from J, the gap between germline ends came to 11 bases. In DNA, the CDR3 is TGTGCCAGCAGCCTAGGGAGGAGCTACGAGCAGTACTTC. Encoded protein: CASSLGRSYEQYF.

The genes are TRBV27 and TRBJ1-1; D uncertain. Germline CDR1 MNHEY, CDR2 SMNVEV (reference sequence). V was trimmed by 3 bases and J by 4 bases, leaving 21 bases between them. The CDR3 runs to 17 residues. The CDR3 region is CASSFSVRGNYGTEAFF. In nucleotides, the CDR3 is TGTGCCAGCAGTTTCTCCGTTCGAGGAAACTACGGCACTGAAGCTTTCTTT.

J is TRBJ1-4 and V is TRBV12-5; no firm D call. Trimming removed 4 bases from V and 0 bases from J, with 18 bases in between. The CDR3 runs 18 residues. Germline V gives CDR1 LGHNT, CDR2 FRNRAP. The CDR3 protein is CASGSFRSPNTTNEKLFF. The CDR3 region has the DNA TGTGCTAGTGGTTCTTTCCGTTCCCCGAATACAACTAATGAAAAACTGTTTTTT.

CDR3: CAWSVWTSGAPDEQFF. The CDR3 nucleotides read TGTGCCTGGAGTGTGTGGACTAGCGGGGCTCCCGATGAGCAGTTCTTC. The V and J genes are TRBV30 and TRBJ2-1, with 12 bases fitting TRBD2. Germline CDR1 GTSNPN, CDR2 SVGIG (reference sequence). With V trimmed by 0 bases and J by 8 bases, 8 bases remained unmatched. This CDR3 has 16 residues.

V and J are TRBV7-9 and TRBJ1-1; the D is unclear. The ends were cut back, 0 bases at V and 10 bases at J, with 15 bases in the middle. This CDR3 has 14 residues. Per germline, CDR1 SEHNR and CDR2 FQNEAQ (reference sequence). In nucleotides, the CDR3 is TGTGCCAGCAGCTTAGCGGAAGGAACCCGCGGAGCTTTCTTT. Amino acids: CASSLAEGTRGAFF.

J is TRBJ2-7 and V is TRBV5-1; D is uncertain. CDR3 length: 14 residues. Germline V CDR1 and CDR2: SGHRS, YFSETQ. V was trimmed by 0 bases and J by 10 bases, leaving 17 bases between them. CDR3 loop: CASSLALPGQAQYF. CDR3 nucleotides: TGCGCCAGCAGCTTGGCCCTCCCGGGCCAGGCCCAGTACTTC.

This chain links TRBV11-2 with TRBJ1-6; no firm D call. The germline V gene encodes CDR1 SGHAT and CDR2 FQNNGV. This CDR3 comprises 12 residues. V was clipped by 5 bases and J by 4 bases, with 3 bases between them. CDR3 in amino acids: CASSPYNSPLHF. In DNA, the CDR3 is TGTGCCAGCAGCCCTTATAATTCACCCCTCCACTTT.

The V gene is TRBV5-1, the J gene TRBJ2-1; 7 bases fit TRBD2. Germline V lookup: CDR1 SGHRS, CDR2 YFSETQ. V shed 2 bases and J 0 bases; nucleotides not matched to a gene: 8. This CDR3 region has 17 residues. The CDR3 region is CASSFLGLGLSYNEQFF. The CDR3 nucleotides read TGCGCCAGCAGCTTTCTCGGACTAGGCCTCTCCTACAATGAGCAGTTCTTC.

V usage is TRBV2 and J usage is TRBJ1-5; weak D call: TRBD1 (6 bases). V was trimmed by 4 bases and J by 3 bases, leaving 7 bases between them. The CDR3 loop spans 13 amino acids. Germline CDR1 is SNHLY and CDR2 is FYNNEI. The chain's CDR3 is CASSGQANQPQHF. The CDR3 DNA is TGTGCCAGCAGTGGACAGGCCAATCAGCCCCAGCATTTT.